This T cell receptor beta chain was recovered during a study of T cell repertoires in cytomegalovirus infection. Findings and limits, study-wide: The ex vivo response was dominated by HLA-C-restricted CMV-specific TCR beta clonotypes.

TCRdb re-called the reads with MiXCR, one entry per CDR3 protein. Altogether about 480,000 distinct CDR3 sequences are present, around a third being singletons, with the ten largest covering around a sixth. Details on this clonotype: The antigen is unknown.

Material: cultured PBMCs, obtained from culture after CMV antigen stimulation. The sequence was obtained from a human donor in good health (CMV status not recorded). Some clones in this sample may be carry-over from other donors' samples.

The CDR3 loop reads CASGANSITDTQYF. CDR3 in DNA: TGTGCCAGCGGCGCTAACTCGATCACAGATACGCAGTATTTT. The rearrangement joins TRBV7-3 to TRBJ2-3; D uncertain. CDR3 length equals 14 residues. Germline CDR1 and CDR2: SGHTA and FQGTGA. The V end was cut by 8 bases, the J end by 2 bases, with 14 bases between.